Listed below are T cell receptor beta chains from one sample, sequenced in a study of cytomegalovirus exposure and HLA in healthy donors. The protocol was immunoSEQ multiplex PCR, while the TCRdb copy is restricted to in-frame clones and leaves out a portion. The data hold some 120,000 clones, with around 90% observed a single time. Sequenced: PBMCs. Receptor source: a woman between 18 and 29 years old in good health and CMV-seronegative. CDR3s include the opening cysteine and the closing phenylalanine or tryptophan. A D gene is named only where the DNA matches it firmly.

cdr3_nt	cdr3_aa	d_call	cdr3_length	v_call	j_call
TGTGCCTGGAGTGGGGGCAGCTATGGCTACACCTTC	CAWSGGSYGYTF	.	12	TRBV30	TRBJ1-2
TGTGCCAGTAGTATAGATAGAGTGAACAGGGCCAATCAGCCCCAGCATTTT	CASSIDRVNRANQPQHF	.	17	TRBV19	TRBJ1-5
TGTGCCAGCAGCGTAGGGGAAGGGAGCTCCCAGGGGTTTAATGAAAAACTGTTTTTT	CASSVGEGSSQGFNEKLFF	.	19	TRBV9	TRBJ1-4
TGTGCCAGCAGTTACTCGAAACAGGACAAGAATGGCTACACCTTC	CASSYSKQDKNGYTF	.	15	TRBV6-5	TRBJ1-2
TGTGCCAGCAGTGACTCGAGTCACACCGGGGAGCTGTTTTTT	CASSDSSHTGELFF	.	14	TRBV6-4	TRBJ2-2
TGTGCCAGCTCCGCGGCTGATGAGCAGTTCTTC	CASSAADEQFF	.	11	TRBV9	TRBJ2-1
TGTGCCAGCAGCCAGGACAGGGAGAACTATGGCTACACCTTC	CASSQDRENYGYTF	TRBD1	14	TRBV4-2	TRBJ1-2
TGTGCCTGGAGGGGGGACAAGCGAGACGAAGCTTTCTTT	CAWRGDKRDEAFF	.	13	TRBV30	TRBJ1-1
TGTGCCAGCAGCTTAGTGCAGGTAAACACTGAAGCTTTCTTT	CASSLVQVNTEAFF	.	14	TRBV7-9	TRBJ1-1
TGTGCCAGCAGCTTATTTGAGGGAAGCAACGAGCAGTACTTC	CASSLFEGSNEQYF	.	14	TRBV7-2	TRBJ2-7